Below, 23 T cell receptor beta chains from the same sample are listed, as sequenced in a study of T-cell memory formation after mild COVID-19. TCRdb redid the calling of the 5' RACE reads with MiXCR, one entry per CDR3 protein. Of a few hundred thousand distinct CDR3 sequences detected, roughly 15% appear once; the ten largest clones hold around a fifth. Specimen: PBMCs or a T cell subset sorted from them (not recorded which). These receptors all come from a man younger than 35 who had mild COVID-19 (a few samples of this study predate the infection). Cell type and time point are not known.

This clonotype was seen more than once but under ten times. The genes are TRBV24-1 and TRBJ2-2; D may be TRBD1 (5 bases). Trimming left V 6 bases short and J 4 bases short, with 8 bases between. The CDR3 runs 13 residues. Germline-derived CDR1 and CDR2 are KGHDR and SFDVKD. The CDR3 bases are TGTGCCACCAGTACAGGTCGCACCGGGGAGCTGTTTTTT. It codes for CATSTGRTGELFF.

The table lists this clonotype with a few counts. The V call is TRBV7-9, the J call TRBJ1-2; no clear D gene. The CDR3 totals 13 residues. V was clipped by 6 bases and J by 1 base, with 9 bases between them. Germline V gene sequence: CDR1 SEHNR, CDR2 FQNEAQ (reference sequence). In DNA form, the CDR3 reads TGTGCCAGCAGGGCCCCGAATAACTATGGCTACACCTTC. This codes for CASRAPNNYGYTF.

This clonotype was found many times. This chain connects TRBV7-2 to TRBJ1-5; the match to TRBD1 covers 8 bases. There are 17 residues in the CDR3. Germline CDR1 is SGHTA and CDR2 is FQGNSA. V shed 1 base, J shed 6 bases, and the junction held 11 bases outside the gene matches. CDR3 protein: CASSLVPGTGSGQPQHF. CDR3 nucleotide sequence: TGTGCCAGCAGCTTAGTTCCAGGGACAGGTAGCGGTCAGCCCCAGCATTTT.

The chain carries TRBV6-1 and TRBJ1-4, with a tentative D call TRBD1 (5 bases). In germline, CDR1 is MNHNS, CDR2 SASEGT. The CDR3 runs to 16 residues. Trimming left V 2 bases short and J 2 bases short, with 12 bases between. CDR3 sequence: CASSEYQGSTNEKLFF. Here the CDR3 DNA reads TGTGCCAGCAGTGAATATCAGGGTTCTACTAATGAAAAACTGTTTTTT.

This clonotype was seen only a few times. The chain recombines TRBV20-1 with TRBJ2-3; D might be TRBD2 (6 bases). CDR3 length: 16 residues. V lost 1 base and J lost 1, with 15 bases in between. CDR1 and CDR2 (germline): DFQATT, SNEGSKA (reference sequence). The CDR3 here is CSARGRVGGGTDTQYF. Written as DNA, the CDR3 is TGCAGTGCTAGAGGCCGAGTGGGCGGGGGCACAGATACGCAGTATTTT.

The chain combines TRBV7-6 with TRBJ1-1, with D possibly being TRBD1 (5 bases). The germline gives CDR1 SGHVS, CDR2 FNYEAQ. The germline V and J ends were trimmed by 5 bases and 1 base, with 14 bases remaining between them. CDR3 length equals 15 residues. CDR3 nucleotides: TGTGCCAGCAGCCGAGTTATTACAGGGAACACTGAAGCTTTCTTT. This gives the protein CASSRVITGNTEAFF.

Many counts were recorded for this clonotype. The J gene is TRBJ2-7, the V gene TRBV5-1; D uncertain. The CDR3 is made up of 13 amino acids. V lost 4 bases and J lost 0, with 8 bases in between. CDR1 is SGHRS and CDR2 is YFSETQ in the germline V gene. In nucleotides, the CDR3 is TGCGCCAGCAGCAGCTCAGCCTCCTACGAGCAGTACTTC. Residues: CASSSSASYEQYF.

V usage is TRBV24-1 and J usage is TRBJ2-5, with D hard to call. Trimming pared 11 bases from V and 5 bases from J, leaving 17 bases between. The CDR3 extends over 13 amino acids. Germline V gene sequence: CDR1 KGHDR, CDR2 SFDVKD. The CDR3 spells CAIPVGLGETQYF. The CDR3 nucleotides are TGTGCCATTCCGGTGGGGTTGGGGGAGACCCAGTACTTC.

This rearrangement joins TRBV6-5 to TRBJ2-5; either TRBD1 or TRBD2 may supply D (6 bases each). V lost 3 bases, J lost 4 bases, and 12 bases lay in between. CDR1 MNHEY and CDR2 SVGAGI come from the germline V gene. The CDR3 has 14 amino acids. In DNA, the CDR3 is TGTGCCAGCAGTTATGTGGGGGGCGGAGAGACCCAGTACTTC. This sequence encodes CASSYVGGGETQYF.

This clonotype was recorded a few times. The V and J genes are TRBV2 and TRBJ2-7; D is perhaps TRBD1 or TRBD2 (5 bases each). The germline V and J ends were trimmed by 6 bases and 6 bases, with 18 bases remaining between them. This CDR3 is 14 amino acids long. CDR1 is SNHLY, CDR2 FYNNEI, per germline. DNA of the CDR3: TGTGCCAGCAGGGGCGATCAGGGAGCGGTCGAGCAGTACTTC. It encodes CASRGDQGAVEQYF. Supplemented by reference TRBV2 and TRBJ2-7, the full variable domain reads EPEVTQTPSHQVTQMGQEVILRCVPISNHLYFYWYRQILGQKVEFLVSFYNNEISEKSEIFDDQFSVERPDGSNFTLKIRSTKLEDSAMYFCASRGDQGAVEQYFGPGTRLTVT.

The chain is built from TRBV29-1 and TRBJ1-1; 7 bases map to TRBD1. Germline V gene lookup returns CDR1 SQVTM and CDR2 ANQGSEA. V trimming: 7 bases; J trimming: 4 bases; junction bases outside the gene matches: 6. This CDR3 has 12 residues. CDR3 bases: TGCAGCGGAACAGGGGTGGGCACTGAAGCTTTCTTT. This sequence encodes CSGTGVGTEAFF.

This chain connects TRBV12-3 or TRBV12-4 to TRBJ2-1, with TRBD2 matching 8 bases. The CDR3 sequence is 16 residues long. J gave up 5 bases and V 7 bases, and 13 bases lay outside the gene matches. This CDR3 reads CASTLSFGGDHNEQFF. DNA of the CDR3: TGTGCCAGCACCCTCAGTTTCGGGGGGGATCACAATGAGCAGTTCTTC.

The rearrangement links TRBV4-1 to TRBJ2-3; 11 bases are a match to TRBD2. The CDR3 loop spans 17 amino acids. Trimming at V came to 5 bases and at J to 4 bases, leaving 11 bases not matched to a gene. Germline loops: CDR1 MGHRA, CDR2 YSYEKL. The chain's CDR3 is CASSNFGGLAVADTQYF. The CDR3 DNA is TGCGCCAGCAGCAACTTCGGGGGACTAGCGGTGGCAGATACGCAGTATTTT.

This clonotype was seen only a few times. This chain connects TRBV7-2 to TRBJ1-1, with D tentatively TRBD1 (5 bases). There are 16 residues in the CDR3. V was shortened by 1 base and J by 1 base, with 13 bases between the two germline ends. Germline V gene sequence: CDR1 SGHTA, CDR2 FQGNSA. The CDR3 coding sequence is TGTGCCAGCAGCTTAGATTGGATGGGGCGGAACACTGAAGCTTTCTTT. Protein sequence: CASSLDWMGRNTEAFF.

V is TRBV5-1 and J is TRBJ1-2, with TRBD1 matching over 12 bases. Per germline, CDR1 SGHRS and CDR2 YFSETQ. The CDR3 is 15 amino acids. The ends lost 4 bases at V and 8 bases at J; junction bases unmatched: 9. CDR3 residues: CASSDPGTGGSGYTF. The CDR3 nucleotides read TGCGCCAGCAGCGACCCCGGGACAGGGGGCTCGGGCTACACCTTC.

The sample holds a few counts of this clonotype. The chain has TRBV4-2 and TRBJ2-2, with D perhaps TRBD1 (6 bases). V lost 1 base, J lost 7 bases, and 16 bases lay in between. The CDR3 totals 16 residues. Germline CDR1 and CDR2: LGHNA and YNFKEQ. The CDR3 region has the DNA TGTGCCAGCAGCCAAGCCACAGGGTCCCCCGGCGGGGAGCTGTTTTTT. The encoded protein is CASSQATGSPGGELFF.

This clonotype was observed a handful of times. The rearrangement joins TRBV6-6 to TRBJ2-5; 12 bases agree with TRBD2. The CDR3 runs 15 residues. In germline, CDR1 is MNHNY, CDR2 SVGAGI (reference sequence). V gave up 5 bases and J gave up 3 bases; unmatched junction bases: 4. Here the CDR3 reads CASSEPSGGEETQYF. Written as DNA, the CDR3 is TGTGCCAGCAGTGAACCTAGCGGGGGGGAAGAGACCCAGTACTTC.

Only a few counts were recorded for this clonotype. DNA of the CDR3: TGTGCCAGCGTGGATCGGGCTAGAGGTTCCGATACGCAGTATTTT. This codes for CASVDRARGSDTQYF. This chain uses TRBV6-2 or TRBV6-3 with TRBJ2-3; D is ambiguous. Trimming removed 8 bases at V and 6 bases at J, with 21 bases between. The CDR3 length is 15 residues. The germline gives CDR1 MNHEY, CDR2 SVGEGT.

The chain joins TRBV6-5 to TRBJ1-6; 9 bases line up with TRBD1. J was trimmed by 7 bases and V by 2 bases; bases with no gene match: 6. Germline CDR1 and CDR2: MNHEY and SVGAGI. The CDR3 is 16 amino acids. CDR3 sequence (DNA): TGTGCCAGCAGTTACATGGTACAGGGGGCAAATTCACCCCTCCACTTT. Protein sequence: CASSYMVQGANSPLHF.

The rearrangement links TRBV20-1 to TRBJ1-2; a possible D gene is TRBD1 (5 bases). Germline V CDR1 and CDR2: DFQATT, SNEGSKA (reference sequence). Trimming took 0 bases from V and 0 from J, leaving 11 bases between them. This CDR3 contains 15 residues. CDR3 loop: CSARDLEGPNYGYTF. CDR3 in DNA: TGCAGTGCTAGAGATTTGGAGGGACCTAACTATGGCTACACCTTC.

This sequence joins TRBV5-1 and TRBJ1-1; D is uncertain. V shed 1 base and J shed 5 bases, with 18 bases lying between them. The CDR3 loop spans 16 amino acids. Germline loops: CDR1 SGHRS, CDR2 YFSETQ. The CDR3 protein is CASSLTGPAGRTEAFF. CDR3 nucleotide sequence: TGCGCCAGCAGCTTGACGGGTCCAGCCGGACGGACTGAAGCTTTCTTT.

This chain joins TRBV2 and TRBJ2-5, with 8 bases that match TRBD1. Germline V gene data show CDR1 as SNHLY and CDR2 as FYNNEI. The length of the CDR3 is 13 residues. Trimming at V came to 6 bases and at J to 3 bases, leaving 3 bases not matched to a gene. The CDR3, as DNA: TGTGCCAGCAGGGAGACAGGGGAAGAGACCCAGTACTTC. Its protein product is CASRETGEETQYF.

The genes are TRBV27 and TRBJ2-7, with D unclear. CDR1 is MNHEY, CDR2 SMNVEV, per germline (reference sequence). Trimming pared 2 bases from V and 3 bases from J, leaving 8 bases between. This CDR3 has 13 residues. The CDR3 coding sequence is TGTGCCAGCAGTTTAAGGCAGAACTACGAGCAGTACTTC. Protein product: CASSLRQNYEQYF.